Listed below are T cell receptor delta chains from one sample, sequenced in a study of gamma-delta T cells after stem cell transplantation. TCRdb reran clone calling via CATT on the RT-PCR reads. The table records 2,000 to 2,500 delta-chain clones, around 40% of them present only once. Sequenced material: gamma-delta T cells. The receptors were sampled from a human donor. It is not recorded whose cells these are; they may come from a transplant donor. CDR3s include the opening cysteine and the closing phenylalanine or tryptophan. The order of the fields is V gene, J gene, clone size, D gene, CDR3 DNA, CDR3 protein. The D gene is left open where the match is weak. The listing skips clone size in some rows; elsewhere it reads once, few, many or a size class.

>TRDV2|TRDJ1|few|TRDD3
TGTGCCTGTGACTTATGGGGGAATCCTTCAAGCGATAAACTCATCTTT
CACDLWGNPSSDKLIF
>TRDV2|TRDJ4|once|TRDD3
TGTGCCTGTGACCTAGTTACTGGGGGCCGCCTGCGACACCTGATCTTT
CACDLVTGGRLRHLIF
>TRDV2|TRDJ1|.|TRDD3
TGTGCCTGTGACACCGTGGGTCTGGGGGATACGCCACGGGTCGACGATAAACTCATCTTT
CACDTVGLGDTPRVDDKLIF
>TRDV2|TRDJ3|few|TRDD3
TGTGCCTGTGACACCGTACTGGGGGATACGCGGAACTGGGACACCCGACAGATGTTTTTC
CACDTVLGDTRNWDTRQMFF
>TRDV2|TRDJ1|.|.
TGTGCCTGTGACACCGTTGGCACACTTGGGGCCTTTCTTCCTTACACCGATAAACTCATCTTT
CACDTVGTLGAFLPYTDKLIF
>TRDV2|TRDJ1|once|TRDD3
TGTGCCTGTGACACCGTTGGACCTGGGGGATACACCGATAAACTCATCTTT
CACDTVGPGGYTDKLIF
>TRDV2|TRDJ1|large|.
TGTGCCTGTGACACCAGCTGGGGAAAGGAGACCGATAAACTCATCTTT
CACDTSWGKETDKLIF
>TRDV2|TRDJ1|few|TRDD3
TGTGCCTGTGACTCCTTGGTGGGGGACCTTAACACCGATAAACTCATCTTT
CACDSLVGDLNTDKLIF
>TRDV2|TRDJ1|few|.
TGTGCCTGTGACACCGTTCCTACGGGCAGGATACTCCTTCAGTACACCGATAAACTCATCTTT
CACDTVPTGRILLQYTDKLIF
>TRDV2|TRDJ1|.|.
TGTGCCTGTGACACCGTCGGCCTGTCCAAAGCCGATAAACTCATCTTT
CACDTVGLSKADKLIF
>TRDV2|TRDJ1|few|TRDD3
TGTGCCTGTGACACCGTCGGGGGATACAATGTCCTATACACCGATAAACTCATCTTT
CACDTVGGYNVLYTDKLIF
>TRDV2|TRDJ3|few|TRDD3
TGTGCCTGTGACACCCTGGGGGAGTCCTCCTGGGACACCCGACAGATGTTTTTC
CACDTLGESSWDTRQMFF
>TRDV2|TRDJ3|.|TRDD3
TGTGCCTGTGACACCGTTCTGGGGGAAAGCTCCTGGGACACCCGACACATGTTTTTC
CACDTVLGESSWDTRHMFF
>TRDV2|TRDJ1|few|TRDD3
TGTGCCTGTGACCCTGTACTGGGGGATAAGAGCGATAAACTCATCTTT
CACDPVLGDKSDKLIF
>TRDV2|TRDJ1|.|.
TGTGCCTGTGACACCGTCCCCCATCTGATGGGTCCGGCCGATAAACTCATCTTT
CACDTVPHLMGPADKLIF
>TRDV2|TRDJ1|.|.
TGTGCCTGTGACACTCTTCTAAGGCTGGTGGTGTTCACCGATAAACTCATCTTT
CACDTLLRLVVFTDKLIF
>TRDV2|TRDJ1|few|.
TGTGCCTGTGACACCGTCGAACGTAGGTGGGGACTTTACACCGATAAACTCATCTTT
CACDTVERRWGLYTDKLIF
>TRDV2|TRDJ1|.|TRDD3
TGTGCCTGTGACCCCCTGGGGGCGAGCACCGATAAACTCATCTTT
CACDPLGASTDKLIF
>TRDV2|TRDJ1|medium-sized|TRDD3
TGTGCCTGTGACACCGTTACTGGGGGAATGTACACCGATAAACTCATCTTT
CACDTVTGGMYTDKLIF
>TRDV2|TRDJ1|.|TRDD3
TGTGCCTGTGACACTGTCCTGGGGGACGCGGGGTACACCGATAAACTCATCTTT
CACDTVLGDAGYTDKLIF
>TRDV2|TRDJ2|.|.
TGTGCCTGTGACCCCCTACAGACCGCACAACTCTTCTTT
CACDPLQTAQLFF
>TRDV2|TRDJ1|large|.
TGTGCCTGTGACACACTCTACTCCAACACCGATAAACTCATCTTT
CACDTLYSNTDKLIF
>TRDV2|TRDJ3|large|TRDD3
TGTGCCTGTGACACGCTGGGGGACAACTCCTGGGACACCCGACAGATGTTTTTC
CACDTLGDNSWDTRQMFF
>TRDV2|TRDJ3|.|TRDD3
TGTGCCTGTGACACCGGTTCTTTACGTACTGGGGGCTATGGCACCTGGGCCACCCGACAGATGTTTTTC
CACDTGSLRTGGYGTWATRQMFF
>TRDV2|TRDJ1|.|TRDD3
TGTGCCTGTGACGAAGTACTGGGGGACCCTGCGTGCACCGATAAACTCATCTTT
CACDEVLGDPACTDKLIF
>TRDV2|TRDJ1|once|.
TGTGCCTGTGACACCGTAGGGGCTACCGGGACCCGTGACACCGATAACCTCATCTTT
CACDTVGATGTRDTDNLIF
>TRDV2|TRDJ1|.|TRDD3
TGTGCCTGTGGCCCCTTGCCTTCTCCCATTCCCCGCAACATTACGGGTACTGGGGGAAAGCTCATCTTT
CACGPLPSPIPRNITGTGGKLIF
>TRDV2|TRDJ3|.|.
TGTGCCTGTGACCCGAGCCCTCTGGGCCAATCTCACTCCTGGGACACCCGACAGATGTTTTTC
CACDPSPLGQSHSWDTRQMFF
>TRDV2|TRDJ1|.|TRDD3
TGTGCCTGTGACCGACTGGGGGCAGGCGATAAACTCATCTTT
CACDRLGAGDKLIF
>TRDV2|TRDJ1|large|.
TGTGCCTGTGACTTTGTAGAGTCCCTGGGAGGCACCGATAAACTCATCTTT
CACDFVESLGGTDKLIF
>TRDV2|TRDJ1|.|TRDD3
TGTGCCTGTGACACCGTGCTGGGGGATACGCGCATCGTCACCGATAAACTCATCTTT
CACDTVLGDTRIVTDKLIF
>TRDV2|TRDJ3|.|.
TGTGCCTGTGACCCACTACACGTCTACGGGGCCTGGGACACCCAACAAATGTTTTTC
CACDPLHVYGAWDTQQMFF
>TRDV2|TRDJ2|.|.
TGTGCCTGTGACACAGGCCTGACAGCACAACTCTTCTTT
CACDTGLTAQLFF
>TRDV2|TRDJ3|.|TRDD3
TGTGCCTGTGACACGGTGCGGGGGGATACGAGACTTGGCTCCTGGGACACCCGACAGATGTTTTTC
CACDTVRGDTRLGSWDTRQMFF
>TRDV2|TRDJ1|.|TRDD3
TGTGCCTGTGACACGTGGACTGGGGGATACGGTAAACTCATCTTT
CACDTWTGGYGKLIF
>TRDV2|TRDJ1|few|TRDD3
TGTGCCTGTGACACGTTGACTGGGGGATACGTTAAACTCATCTTT
CACDTLTGGYVKLIF
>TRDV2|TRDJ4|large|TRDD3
TGTGCCTGTGACTCTAATCCCTCGACCTGGGGGATCCGCAGACCCCTGATCTTT
CACDSNPSTWGIRRPLIF
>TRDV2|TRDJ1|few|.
TGTGCCTGTGACACCGTCACCCCGTTAAACACCGATAAACTCATCTTT
CACDTVTPLNTDKLIF
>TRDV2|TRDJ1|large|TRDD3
TGTGCCTGTGACACCGTAAGTCCCTTGGGGGATAAAAGGGACACCGATAAACTCATCTTT
CACDTVSPLGDKRDTDKLIF
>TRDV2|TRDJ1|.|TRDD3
TGTGCCTGTGACACGGTTTCGGGAGGTGGGGGATACCCTGTACCCACCGATAAACTCATCTTT
CACDTVSGGGGYPVPTDKLIF
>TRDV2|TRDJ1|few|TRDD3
TGTGCCCGTGACTTACTGGGGGATACGGGCCACACCGATAAACTCATCTTT
CARDLLGDTGHTDKLIF
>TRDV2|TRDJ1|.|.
TGTGCCTGTGACACCGTGGGAGCGGGATCCCGCACTGGTGGGTCGTTCGGCGGCACCGATAAACTCATCTTT
CACDTVGAGSRTGGSFGGTDKLIF
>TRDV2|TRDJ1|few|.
TGTGCCTGTGACACGGTTGGATACCAGTGGACCGATAAACTCATCTTT
CACDTVGYQWTDKLIF
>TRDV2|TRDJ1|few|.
TGTGCCTGTGACACCTGGGGGTCGAACACCGATAAACTCATCTTT
CACDTWGSNTDKLIF
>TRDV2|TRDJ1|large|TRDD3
TGTGCCTGTGACTACCTTACTGGGGGATACGAGAAGGCCGATAAACTCATCTTT
CACDYLTGGYEKADKLIF
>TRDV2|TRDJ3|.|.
TGTGCCTGTGCGCCCCTCGGGGGGCAAACCTGGGACACCCGACACATGTTTTTC
CACAPLGGQTWDTRHMFF
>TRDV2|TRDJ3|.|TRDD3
TGTGCCTGTGACATTGTACTGGGGGATAAAAACTGGGACACCCGACAGATGTTTTTC
CACDIVLGDKNWDTRQMFF
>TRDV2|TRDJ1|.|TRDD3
TGTGCCTGTGACCCTGTACTGGGGGCCCCAACTGTCACCGATAAACTCATCTTT
CACDPVLGAPTVTDKLIF
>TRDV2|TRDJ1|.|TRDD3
TGTGCCTGTGACACCGCTCTAATGGGGGATACTAACAAACTCATCTTT
CACDTALMGDTNKLIF
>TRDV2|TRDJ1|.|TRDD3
TGTGCCTGTGACACCCTGGGGGATCCCCACGCAGATAAACTCATCTTT
CACDTLGDPHADKLIF
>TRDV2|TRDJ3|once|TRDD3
TGTGCCTGTGACACCGTTACTGGGGGCATGCCCTGGGACACCCGACAGATGTTTTTC
CACDTVTGGMPWDTRQMFF